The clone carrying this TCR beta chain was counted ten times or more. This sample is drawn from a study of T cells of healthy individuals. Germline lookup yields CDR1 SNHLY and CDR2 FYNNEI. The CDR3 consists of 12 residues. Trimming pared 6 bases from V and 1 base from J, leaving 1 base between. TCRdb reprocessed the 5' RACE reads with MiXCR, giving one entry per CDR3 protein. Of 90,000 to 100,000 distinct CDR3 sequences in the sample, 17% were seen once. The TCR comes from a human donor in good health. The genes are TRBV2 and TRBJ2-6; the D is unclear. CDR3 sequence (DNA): TGTGCCAGCAGATCTGGGGCCAACGTCCTGACTTTC. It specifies CASRSGANVLTF.